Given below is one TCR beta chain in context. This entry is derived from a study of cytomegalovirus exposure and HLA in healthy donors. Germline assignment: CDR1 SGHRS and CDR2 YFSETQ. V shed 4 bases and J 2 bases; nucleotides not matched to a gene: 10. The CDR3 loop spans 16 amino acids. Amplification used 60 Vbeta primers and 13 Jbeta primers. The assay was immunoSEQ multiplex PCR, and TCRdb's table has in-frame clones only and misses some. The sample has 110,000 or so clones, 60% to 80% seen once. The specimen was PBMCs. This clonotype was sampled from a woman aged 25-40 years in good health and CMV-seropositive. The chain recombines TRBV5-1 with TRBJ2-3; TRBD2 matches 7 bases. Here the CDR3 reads CASSPAGLTYTDTQYF. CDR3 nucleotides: TGCGCCAGCAGCCCGGCGGGACTAACCTACACAGATACGCAGTATTTT.